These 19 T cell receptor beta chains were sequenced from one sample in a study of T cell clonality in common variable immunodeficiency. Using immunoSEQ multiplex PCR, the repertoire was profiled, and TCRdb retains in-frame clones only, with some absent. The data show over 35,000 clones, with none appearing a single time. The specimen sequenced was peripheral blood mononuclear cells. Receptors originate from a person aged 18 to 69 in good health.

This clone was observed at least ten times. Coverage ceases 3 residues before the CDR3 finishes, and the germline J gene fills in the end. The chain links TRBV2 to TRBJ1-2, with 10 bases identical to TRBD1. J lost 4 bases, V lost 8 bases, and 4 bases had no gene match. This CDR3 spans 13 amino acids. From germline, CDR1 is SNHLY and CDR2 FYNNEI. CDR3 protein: CASPGQGLYGYTF. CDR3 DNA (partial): TGTGCCAGCCCGGGACAGGGGCTCTATGGC.

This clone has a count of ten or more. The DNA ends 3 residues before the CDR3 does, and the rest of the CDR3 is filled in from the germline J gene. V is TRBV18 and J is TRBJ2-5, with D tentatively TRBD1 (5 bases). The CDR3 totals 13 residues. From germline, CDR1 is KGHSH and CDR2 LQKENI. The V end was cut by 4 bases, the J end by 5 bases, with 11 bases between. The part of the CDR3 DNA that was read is TGTGCCAGCTCACGTAGCACAGGCGAGACC. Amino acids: CASSRSTGET. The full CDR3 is CASSRSTGETQYF. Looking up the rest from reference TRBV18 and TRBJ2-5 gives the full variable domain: NAGVMQNPRHLVRRRGQEARLRCSPMKGHSHVYWYRQLPEEGLKFMVYLQKENIIDESGMPKERFSAEFPKEGPSILRIQQVVRGDSAAYFCASSRSTGETQYFGPGTRLLVL.

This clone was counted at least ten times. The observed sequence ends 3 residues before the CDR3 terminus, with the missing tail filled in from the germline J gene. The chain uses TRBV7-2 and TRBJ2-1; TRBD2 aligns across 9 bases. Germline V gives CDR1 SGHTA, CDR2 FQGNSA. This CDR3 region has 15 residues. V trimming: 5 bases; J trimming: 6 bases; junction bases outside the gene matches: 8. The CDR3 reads CASSPVAGEGNEQFF. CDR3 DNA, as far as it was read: TGTGCCAGCAGCCCCGTAGCGGGAGAGGGCAATGAG.

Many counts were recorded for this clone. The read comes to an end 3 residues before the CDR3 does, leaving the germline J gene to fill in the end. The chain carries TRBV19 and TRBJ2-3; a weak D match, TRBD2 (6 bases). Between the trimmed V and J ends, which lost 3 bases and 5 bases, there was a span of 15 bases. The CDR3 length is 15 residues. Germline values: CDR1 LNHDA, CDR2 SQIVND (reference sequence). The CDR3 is CASSMTRDGGDTQYF. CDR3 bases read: TGTGCCAGTAGTATGACTAGGGACGGCGGAGATACG. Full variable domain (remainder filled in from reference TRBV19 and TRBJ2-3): DGGITQSPKYLFRKEGQNVTLSCEQNLNHDAMYWYRQDPGQGLRLIYYSQIVNDFQKGDIAEGYSVSREKKESFPLTVTSAQKNPTAFYLCASSMTRDGGDTQYFGPGTRLTVL.

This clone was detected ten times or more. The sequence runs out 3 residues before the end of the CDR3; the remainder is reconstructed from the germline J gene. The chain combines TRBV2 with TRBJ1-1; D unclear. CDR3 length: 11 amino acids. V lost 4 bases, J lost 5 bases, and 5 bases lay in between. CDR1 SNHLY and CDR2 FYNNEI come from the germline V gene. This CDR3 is CASSGATEAFF. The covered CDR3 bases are TGTGCCAGCAGTGGGGCGACTGAA.

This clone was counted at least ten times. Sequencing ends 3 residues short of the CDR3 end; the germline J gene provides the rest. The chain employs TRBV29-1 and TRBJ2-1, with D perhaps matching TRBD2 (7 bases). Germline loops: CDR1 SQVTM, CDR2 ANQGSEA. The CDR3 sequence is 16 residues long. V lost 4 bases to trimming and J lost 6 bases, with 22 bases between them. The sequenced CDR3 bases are TGCAGCGTTGCCCAACCCGGGGGGCCGAGTACCAATGAG. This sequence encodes CSVAQPGGPSTNE. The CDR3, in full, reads CSVAQPGGPSTNEQFF.

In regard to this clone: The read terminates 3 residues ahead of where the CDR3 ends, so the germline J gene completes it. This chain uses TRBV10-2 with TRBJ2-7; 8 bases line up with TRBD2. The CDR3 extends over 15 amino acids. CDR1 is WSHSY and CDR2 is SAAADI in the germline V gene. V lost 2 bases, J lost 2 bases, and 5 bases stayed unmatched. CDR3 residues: CASSESGTRAYEQYF. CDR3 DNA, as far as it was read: TGCGCCAGCAGTGAGAGTGGGACTAGGGCCTACGAG.

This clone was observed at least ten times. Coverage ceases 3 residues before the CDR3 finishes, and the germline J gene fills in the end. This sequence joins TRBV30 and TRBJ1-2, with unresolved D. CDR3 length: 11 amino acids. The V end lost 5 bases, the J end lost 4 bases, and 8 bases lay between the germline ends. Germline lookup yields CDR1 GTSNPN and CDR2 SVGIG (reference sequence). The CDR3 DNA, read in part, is TGTGCCTGGCTAAACAGCTATGGC. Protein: CAWLNSYG. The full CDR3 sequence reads CAWLNSYGYTF.

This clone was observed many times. This chain's CDR3 is CASSETSGVYNEQFF. The CDR3 DNA, read in part, is TGCGCCAGCAGCGAAACTAGCGGGGTATACAATGAG. The chain has TRBV5-1 and TRBJ2-1; the match to TRBD2 covers 10 bases. The CDR3 end is not reached by the read, which stops 3 residues before it; the germline J gene fills it in. Trimming at V came to 4 bases and at J to 4 bases, leaving 5 bases not matched to a gene. Looked up from germline, CDR1 is SGHRS and CDR2 is YFSETQ. This CDR3 contains 15 residues.

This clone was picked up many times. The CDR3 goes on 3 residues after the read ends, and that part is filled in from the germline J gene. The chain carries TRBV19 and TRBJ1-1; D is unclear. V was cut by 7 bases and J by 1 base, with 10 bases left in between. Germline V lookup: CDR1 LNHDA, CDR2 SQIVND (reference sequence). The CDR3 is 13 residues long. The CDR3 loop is CASTLRENTEAFF. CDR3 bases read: TGTGCCAGTACCCTCCGCGAGAACACTGAA.

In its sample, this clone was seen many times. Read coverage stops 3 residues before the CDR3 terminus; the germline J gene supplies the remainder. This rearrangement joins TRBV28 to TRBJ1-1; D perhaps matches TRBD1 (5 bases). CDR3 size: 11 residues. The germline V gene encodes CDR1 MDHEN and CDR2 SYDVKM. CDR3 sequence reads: CASMWRTEAFF. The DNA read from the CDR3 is TGTGCCAGCATGTGGAGGACAGAA.

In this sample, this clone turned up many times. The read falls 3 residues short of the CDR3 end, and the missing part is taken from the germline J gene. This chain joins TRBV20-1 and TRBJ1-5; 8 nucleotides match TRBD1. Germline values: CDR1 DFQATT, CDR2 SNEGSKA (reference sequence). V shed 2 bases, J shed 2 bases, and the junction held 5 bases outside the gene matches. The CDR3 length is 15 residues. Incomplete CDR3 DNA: TGCAGTGCTAGAATACAGGGGGGGGGCAATCAGCCC. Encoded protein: CSARIQGGGNQP. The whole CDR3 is CSARIQGGGNQPQHF.

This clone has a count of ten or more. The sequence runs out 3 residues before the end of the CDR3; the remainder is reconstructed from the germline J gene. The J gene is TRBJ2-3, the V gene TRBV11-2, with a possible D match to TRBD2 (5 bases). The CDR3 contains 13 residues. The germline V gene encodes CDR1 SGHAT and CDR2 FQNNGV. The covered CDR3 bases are TGTGCCAGCAGCTCGGTTTCCCCGGGGACG. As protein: CASSSVSPGT. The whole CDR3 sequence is CASSSVSPGTQYF.

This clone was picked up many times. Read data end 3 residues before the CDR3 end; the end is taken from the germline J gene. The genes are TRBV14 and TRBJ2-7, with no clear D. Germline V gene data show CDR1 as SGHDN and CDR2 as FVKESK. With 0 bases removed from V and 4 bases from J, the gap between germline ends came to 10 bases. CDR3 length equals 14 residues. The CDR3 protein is CASSQDLTRYEQYF. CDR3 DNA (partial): TGTGCCAGCAGCCAAGATCTTACGAGGTACGAG. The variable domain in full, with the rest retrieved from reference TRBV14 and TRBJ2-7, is EAGVTQFPSHSVIEKGQTVTLRCDPISGHDNLYWYRRVMGKEIKFLLHFVKESKQDESGMPNNRFLAERTGGTYSTLKVQPAELEDSGVYFCASSQDLTRYEQYFGPGTRLTVT.

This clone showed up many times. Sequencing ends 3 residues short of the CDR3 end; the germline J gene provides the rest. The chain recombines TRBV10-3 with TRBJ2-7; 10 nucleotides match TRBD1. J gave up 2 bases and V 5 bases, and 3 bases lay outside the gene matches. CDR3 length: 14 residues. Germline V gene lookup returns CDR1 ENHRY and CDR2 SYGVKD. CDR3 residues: CAISRDRGAYEQYF. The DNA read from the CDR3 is TGTGCCATCAGTCGGGACAGGGGCGCCTACGAG.

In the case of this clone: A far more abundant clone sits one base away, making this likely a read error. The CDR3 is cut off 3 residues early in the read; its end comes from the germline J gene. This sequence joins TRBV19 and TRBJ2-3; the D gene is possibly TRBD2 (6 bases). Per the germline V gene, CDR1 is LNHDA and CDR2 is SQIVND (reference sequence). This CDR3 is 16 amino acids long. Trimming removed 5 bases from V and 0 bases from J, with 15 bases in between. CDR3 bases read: TGTGCCAGTAGTCTGCCCCCAGGGACTAGCACAGATACG. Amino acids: CASSLPPGTSTDT. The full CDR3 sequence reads CASSLPPGTSTDTQYF. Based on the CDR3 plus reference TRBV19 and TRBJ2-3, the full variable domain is DGGITQSPKYLFRKEGQNVTLSCEQNLNHDAMYWYRQDPGQGLRLIYYSQIVNDFQKGDIAEGYSVSREKKESFPLTVTSAQKNPTAFYLCASSLPPGTSTDTQYFGPGTRLTVL.

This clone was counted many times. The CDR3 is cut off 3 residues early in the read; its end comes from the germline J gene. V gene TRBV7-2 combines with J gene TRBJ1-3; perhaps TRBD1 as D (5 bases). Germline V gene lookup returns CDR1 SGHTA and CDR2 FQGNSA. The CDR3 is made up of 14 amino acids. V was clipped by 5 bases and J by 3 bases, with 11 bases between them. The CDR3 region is CASSQGTGGNTIYF. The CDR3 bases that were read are TGTGCCAGCAGCCAAGGAACAGGTGGAAACACC.

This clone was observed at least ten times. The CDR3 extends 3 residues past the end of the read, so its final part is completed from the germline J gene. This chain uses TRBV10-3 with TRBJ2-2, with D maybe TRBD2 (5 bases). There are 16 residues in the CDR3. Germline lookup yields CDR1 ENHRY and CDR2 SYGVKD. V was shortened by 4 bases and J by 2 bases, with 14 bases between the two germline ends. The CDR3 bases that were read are TGTGCCATCAGTGGGGCTGAGAGGGCCAACACCGGGGAG. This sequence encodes CAISGAERANTGE. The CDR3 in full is CAISGAERANTGELFF.

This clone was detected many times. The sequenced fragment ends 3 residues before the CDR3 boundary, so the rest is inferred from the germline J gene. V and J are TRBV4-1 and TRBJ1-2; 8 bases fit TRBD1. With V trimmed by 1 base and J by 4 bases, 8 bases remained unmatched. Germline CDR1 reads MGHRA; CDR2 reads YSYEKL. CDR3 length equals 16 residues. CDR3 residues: CASSQVPGQEGYGYTF. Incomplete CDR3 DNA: TGCGCCAGCAGCCAAGTCCCGGGACAGGAGGGCTATGGC.